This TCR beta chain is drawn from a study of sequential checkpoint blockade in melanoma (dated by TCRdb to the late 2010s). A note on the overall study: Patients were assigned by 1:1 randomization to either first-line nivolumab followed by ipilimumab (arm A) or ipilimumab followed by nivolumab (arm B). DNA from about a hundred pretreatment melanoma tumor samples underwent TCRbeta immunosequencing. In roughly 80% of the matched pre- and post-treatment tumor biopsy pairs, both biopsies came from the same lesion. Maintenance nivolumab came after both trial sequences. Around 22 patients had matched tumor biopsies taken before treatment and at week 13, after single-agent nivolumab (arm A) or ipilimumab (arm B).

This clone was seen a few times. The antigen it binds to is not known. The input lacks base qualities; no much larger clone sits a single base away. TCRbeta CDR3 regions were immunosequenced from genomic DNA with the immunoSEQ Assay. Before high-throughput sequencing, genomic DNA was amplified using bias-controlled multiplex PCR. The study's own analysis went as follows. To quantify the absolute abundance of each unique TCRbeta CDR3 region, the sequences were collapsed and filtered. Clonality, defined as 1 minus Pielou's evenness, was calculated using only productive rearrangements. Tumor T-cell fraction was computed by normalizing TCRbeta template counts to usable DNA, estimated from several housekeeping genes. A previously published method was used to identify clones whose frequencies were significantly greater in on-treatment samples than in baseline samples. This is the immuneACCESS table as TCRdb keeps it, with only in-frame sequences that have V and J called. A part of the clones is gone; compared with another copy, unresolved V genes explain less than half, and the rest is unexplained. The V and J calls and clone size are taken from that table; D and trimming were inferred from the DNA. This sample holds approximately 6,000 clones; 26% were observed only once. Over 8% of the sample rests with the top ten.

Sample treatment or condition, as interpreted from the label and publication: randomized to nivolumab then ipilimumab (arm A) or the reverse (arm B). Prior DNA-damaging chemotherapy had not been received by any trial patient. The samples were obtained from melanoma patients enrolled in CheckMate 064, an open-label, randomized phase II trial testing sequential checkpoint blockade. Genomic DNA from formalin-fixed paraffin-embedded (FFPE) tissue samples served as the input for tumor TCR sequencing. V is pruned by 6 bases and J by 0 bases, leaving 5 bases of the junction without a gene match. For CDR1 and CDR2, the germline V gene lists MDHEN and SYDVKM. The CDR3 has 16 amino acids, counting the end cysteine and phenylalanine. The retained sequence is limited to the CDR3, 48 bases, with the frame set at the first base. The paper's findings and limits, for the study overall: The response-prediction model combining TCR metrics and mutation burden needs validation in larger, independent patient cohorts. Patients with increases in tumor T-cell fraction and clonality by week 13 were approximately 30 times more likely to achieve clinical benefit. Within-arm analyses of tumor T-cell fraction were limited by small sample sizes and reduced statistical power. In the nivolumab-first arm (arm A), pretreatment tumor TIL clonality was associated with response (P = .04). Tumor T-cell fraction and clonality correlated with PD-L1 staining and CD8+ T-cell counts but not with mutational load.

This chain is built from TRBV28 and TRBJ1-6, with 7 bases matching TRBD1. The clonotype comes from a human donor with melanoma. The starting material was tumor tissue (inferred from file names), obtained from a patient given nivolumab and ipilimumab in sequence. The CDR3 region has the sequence CASSLRQGSYNSPLHF. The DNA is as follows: TGTGCCAGCAGCCTTCGACAGGGCTCCTATAATTCACCCCTCCACTTT.